What follows describes a single T cell receptor beta chain. Its specificity is not known. The germline V gene has CDR1 SGDLS and CDR2 YYNGEE. CDR3 length: 13 amino acids. V was trimmed by 7 bases and J by 0 bases, leaving 11 bases between them. The sample belongs to a study of cytomegalovirus exposure and HLA in healthy donors. General study results and limits: Most sequenced TCRs were rare (though some public TCRs occurred in many donors).

Assay: immunoSEQ multiplex PCR; the TCRdb copy retains only in-frame clones and omits some. The sample includes about 240,000 clones, just under 90% seen only once; the top ten take about 2.5%. Material: PBMCs. The chain joins TRBV9 to TRBJ2-7; D is possibly TRBD2 (6 bases). This clonotype was sampled from a man aged 18 to 29 in good health and CMV-seronegative. CDR3 protein: CASGAGHSYEQYF. DNA of the CDR3: TGTGCCAGCGGAGCGGGCCACTCCTACGAGCAGTACTTC.